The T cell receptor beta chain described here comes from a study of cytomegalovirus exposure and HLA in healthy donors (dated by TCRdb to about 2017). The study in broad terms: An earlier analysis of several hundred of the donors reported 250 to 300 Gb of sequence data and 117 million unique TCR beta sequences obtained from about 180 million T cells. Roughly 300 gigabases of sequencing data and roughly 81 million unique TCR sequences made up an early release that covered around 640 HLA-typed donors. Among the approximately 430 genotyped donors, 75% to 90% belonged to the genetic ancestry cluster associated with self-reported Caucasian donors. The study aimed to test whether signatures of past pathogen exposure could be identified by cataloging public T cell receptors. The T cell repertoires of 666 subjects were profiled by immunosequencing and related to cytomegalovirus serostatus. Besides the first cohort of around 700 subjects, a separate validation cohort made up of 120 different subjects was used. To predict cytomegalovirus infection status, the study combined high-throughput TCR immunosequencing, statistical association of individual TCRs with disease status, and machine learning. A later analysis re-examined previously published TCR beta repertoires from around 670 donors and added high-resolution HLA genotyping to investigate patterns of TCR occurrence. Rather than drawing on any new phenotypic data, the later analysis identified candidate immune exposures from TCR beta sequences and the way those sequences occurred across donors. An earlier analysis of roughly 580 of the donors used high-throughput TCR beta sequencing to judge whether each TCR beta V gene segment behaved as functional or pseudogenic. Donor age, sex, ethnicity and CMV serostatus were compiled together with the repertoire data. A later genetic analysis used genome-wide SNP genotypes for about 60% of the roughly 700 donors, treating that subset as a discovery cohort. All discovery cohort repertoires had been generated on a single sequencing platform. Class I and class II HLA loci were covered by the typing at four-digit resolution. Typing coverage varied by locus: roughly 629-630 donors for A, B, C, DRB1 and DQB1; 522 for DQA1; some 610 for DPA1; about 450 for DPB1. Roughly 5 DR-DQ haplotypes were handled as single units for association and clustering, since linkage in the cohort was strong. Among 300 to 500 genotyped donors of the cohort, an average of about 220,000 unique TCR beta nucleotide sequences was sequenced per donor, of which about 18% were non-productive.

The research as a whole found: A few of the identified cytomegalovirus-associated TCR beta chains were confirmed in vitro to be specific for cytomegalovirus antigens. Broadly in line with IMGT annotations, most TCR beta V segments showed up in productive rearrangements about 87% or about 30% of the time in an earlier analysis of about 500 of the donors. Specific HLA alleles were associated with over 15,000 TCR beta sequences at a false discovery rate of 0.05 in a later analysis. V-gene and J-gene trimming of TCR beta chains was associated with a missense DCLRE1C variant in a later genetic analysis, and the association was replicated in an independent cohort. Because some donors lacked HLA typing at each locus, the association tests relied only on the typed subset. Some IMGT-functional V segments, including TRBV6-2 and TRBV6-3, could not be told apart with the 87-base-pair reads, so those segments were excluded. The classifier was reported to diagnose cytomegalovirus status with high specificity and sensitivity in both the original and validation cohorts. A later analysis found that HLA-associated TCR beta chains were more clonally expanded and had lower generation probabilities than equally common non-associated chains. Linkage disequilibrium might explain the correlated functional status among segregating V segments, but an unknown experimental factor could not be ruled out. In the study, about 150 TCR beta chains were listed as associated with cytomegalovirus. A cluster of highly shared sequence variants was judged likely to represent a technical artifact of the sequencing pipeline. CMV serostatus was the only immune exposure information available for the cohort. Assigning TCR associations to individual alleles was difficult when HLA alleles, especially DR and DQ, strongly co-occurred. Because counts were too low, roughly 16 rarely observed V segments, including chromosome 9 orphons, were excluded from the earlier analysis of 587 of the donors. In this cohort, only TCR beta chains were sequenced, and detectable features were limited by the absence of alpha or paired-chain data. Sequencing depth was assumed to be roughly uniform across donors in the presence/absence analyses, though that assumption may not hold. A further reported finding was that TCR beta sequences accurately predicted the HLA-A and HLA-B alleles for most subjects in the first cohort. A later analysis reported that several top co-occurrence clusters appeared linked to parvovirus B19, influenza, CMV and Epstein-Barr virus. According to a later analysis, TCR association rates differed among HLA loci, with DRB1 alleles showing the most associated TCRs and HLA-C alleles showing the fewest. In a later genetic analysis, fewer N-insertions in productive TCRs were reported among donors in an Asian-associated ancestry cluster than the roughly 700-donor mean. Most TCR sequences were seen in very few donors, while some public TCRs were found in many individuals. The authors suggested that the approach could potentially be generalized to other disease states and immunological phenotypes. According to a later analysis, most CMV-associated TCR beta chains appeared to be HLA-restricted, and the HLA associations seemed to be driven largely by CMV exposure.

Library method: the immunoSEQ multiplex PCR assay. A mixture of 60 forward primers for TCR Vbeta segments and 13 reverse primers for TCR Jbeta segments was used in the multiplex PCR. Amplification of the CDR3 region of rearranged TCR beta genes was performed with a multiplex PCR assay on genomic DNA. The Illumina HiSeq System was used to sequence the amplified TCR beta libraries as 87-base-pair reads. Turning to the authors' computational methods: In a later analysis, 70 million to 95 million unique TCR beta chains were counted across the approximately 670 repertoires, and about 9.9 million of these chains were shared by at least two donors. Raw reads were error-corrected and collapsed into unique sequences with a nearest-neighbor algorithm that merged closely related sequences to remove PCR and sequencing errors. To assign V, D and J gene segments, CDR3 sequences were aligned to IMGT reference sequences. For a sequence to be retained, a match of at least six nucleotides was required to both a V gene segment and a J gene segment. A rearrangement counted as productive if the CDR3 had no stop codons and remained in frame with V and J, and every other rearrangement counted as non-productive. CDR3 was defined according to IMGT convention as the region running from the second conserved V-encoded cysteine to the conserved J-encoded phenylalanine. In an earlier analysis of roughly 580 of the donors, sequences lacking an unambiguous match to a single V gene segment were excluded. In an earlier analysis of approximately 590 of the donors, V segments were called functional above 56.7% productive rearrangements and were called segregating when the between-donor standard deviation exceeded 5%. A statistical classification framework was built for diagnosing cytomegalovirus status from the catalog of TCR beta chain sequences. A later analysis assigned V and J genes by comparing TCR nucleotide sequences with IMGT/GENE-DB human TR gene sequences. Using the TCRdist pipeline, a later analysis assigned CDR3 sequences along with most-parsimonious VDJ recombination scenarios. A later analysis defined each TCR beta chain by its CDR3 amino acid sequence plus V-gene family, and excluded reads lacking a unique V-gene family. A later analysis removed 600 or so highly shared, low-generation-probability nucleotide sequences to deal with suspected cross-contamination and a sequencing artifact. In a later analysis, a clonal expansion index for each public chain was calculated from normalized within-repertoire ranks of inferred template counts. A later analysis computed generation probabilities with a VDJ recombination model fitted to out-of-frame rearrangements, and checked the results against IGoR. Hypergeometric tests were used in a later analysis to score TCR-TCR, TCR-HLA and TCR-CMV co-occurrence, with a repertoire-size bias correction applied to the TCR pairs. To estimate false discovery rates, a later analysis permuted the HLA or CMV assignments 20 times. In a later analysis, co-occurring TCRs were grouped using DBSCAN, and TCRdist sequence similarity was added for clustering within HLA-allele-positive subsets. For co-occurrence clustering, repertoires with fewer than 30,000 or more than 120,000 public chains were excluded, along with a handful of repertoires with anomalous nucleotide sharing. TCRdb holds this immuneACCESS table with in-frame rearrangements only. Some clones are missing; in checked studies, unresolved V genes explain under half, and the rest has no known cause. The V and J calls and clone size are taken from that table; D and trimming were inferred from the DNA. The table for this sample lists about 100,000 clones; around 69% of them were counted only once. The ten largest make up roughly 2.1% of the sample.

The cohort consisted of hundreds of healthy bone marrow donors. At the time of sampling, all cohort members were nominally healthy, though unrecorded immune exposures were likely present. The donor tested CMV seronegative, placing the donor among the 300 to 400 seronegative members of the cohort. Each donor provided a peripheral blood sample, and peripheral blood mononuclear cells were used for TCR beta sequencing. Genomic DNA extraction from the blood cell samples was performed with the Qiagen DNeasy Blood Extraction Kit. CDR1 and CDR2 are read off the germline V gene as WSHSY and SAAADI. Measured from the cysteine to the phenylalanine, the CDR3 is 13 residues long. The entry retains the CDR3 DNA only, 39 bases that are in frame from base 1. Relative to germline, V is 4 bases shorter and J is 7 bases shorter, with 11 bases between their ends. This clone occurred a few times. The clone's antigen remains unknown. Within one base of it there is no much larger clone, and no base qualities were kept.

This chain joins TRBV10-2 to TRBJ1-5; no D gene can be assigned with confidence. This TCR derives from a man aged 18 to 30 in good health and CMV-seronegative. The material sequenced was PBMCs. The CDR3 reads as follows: CASSGAEAQPQHF. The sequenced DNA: TGCGCCAGCAGTGGAGCCGAGGCCCAGCCCCAGCATTTT.